The rows below give T cell receptor beta chains drawn from one sample of a study of T cell repertoires in cytomegalovirus infection. TCRdb used MiXCR to reprocess the reads, holding one entry per CDR3 protein. Altogether about 250,000 distinct CDR3 sequences are present, over 9% being singletons, with the ten largest covering 1.5% to 2%. Sequenced input: PBMCs. Every receptor here comes from a human donor in good health (CMV status not recorded). Some clones in this sample may be carry-over from other donors' samples. The CDR3 runs from the conserved cysteine through the conserved F or W. D genes are given only for firm matches. The size of a clone is reported for some rows only, either as once, few or many, or as a class for expanded clones.

J gene,clone size,D gene,V gene,CDR3 DNA,CDR3 protein
TRBJ1-4,many,.,TRBV7-9,TGTGCCAGCAGCCCCCCCCGGCAAGGGGATGAAAAACTGTTTTTT,CASSPPRQGDEKLFF
TRBJ2-7,many,.,TRBV6-2/TRBV6-3,TGTGCCAGCACCCTCTCGCAGGGTATGACGAACGAGCAGTACTTC,CASTLSQGMTNEQYF
TRBJ2-5,many,.,TRBV28,TGTGCCAGCAGTTTGGAGTTTGGGACCCAGTACTTC,CASSLEFGTQYF
TRBJ2-7,.,.,TRBV19,TGTGCCAGTAGCTTCGACGGATACTACGAGCAGTACTTC,CASSFDGYYEQYF
TRBJ2-7,once,.,TRBV20-1,TGCAGTGCTGGCACGGCGTCCCTCGAGCAGTACTTC,CSAGTASLEQYF
TRBJ2-1,.,TRBD2,TRBV9,TGTGCCAGCAGCGGAGCTAGCGGGGGGGCCTATGAGCAGTTCTTC,CASSGASGGAYEQFF
TRBJ1-1,few,.,TRBV12-3/TRBV12-4,TGTGCCCTAAGCAGGGGAGGGCATGAAGCTTTCTTT,CALSRGGHEAFF
TRBJ2-3,few,.,TRBV9,TGTGCCAGCAGCGTAGACGCTTCCACAGACACAGATACGCAGTATTTT,CASSVDASTDTDTQYF
TRBJ2-4,few,.,TRBV6-5,TGTGCCAGCAGGGACCCAGGGGTAGCCAAAAACATTCAGTACTTC,CASRDPGVAKNIQYF
TRBJ1-6,few,TRBD1,TRBV2,TGTGCCAGCACCCTAGACAGGGGAAATTCACCCCTCCACTTT,CASTLDRGNSPLHF
TRBJ2-1,many,.,TRBV5-1,TGCGCCAGCAGCTTCCACGGGGATAATGAGCAGTTCTTC,CASSFHGDNEQFF
TRBJ2-2,few,TRBD1,TRBV7-3,TGTGCCAGCAGACGGGACAGAGGGAACACCGGGGAGCTGTTTTTT,CASRRDRGNTGELFF
TRBJ2-3,many,TRBD2,TRBV7-2,TGTGCCAGCAGCTTAGCGCGGATAGCGGGAGGCCCAGATACGCAGTATTTT,CASSLARIAGGPDTQYF
TRBJ2-2,many,TRBD2,TRBV7-2,TGTGCCAGCAGCTCGAGGAGACTAGCGGGAGGGAGCACCGGGGAGCTGTTTTTT,CASSSRRLAGGSTGELFF
TRBJ2-7,many,TRBD1,TRBV27,TGTGCCAGCAGTCCCCAGCACAGGGGAGACGAGCAGTACTTC,CASSPQHRGDEQYF
TRBJ1-1,.,.,TRBV2,TGTGCCAGCAGTGGGGAGGGGGTCACTGAAGCTTTCTTT,CASSGEGVTEAFF
TRBJ2-7,many,.,TRBV14,TGTGCCAGCAGCCAAGATAGCCAGGGTAACTCCTACGAGCAGTACTTC,CASSQDSQGNSYEQYF
TRBJ1-4,many,.,TRBV7-2,TGTGCCAGCAGCTTAGGCCAGGCCACTGAAAAACTGTTTTTT,CASSLGQATEKLFF
TRBJ2-1,few,TRBD2,TRBV5-5,TGTGCCAGCAGCTCAATGGGGGGGAGCCCCAATGAGCAGTTCTTC,CASSSMGGSPNEQFF
TRBJ1-4,.,.,TRBV5-1,TGCGCCAGCAGCTTGGCCGGGGTTGAAGAAAAACTGTTTTTT,CASSLAGVEEKLFF
TRBJ1-2,many,TRBD1,TRBV28,TGTGCCAGCAGTTTGGAACAGGGGATTGGCAACTATGGCTACACCTTC,CASSLEQGIGNYGYTF
TRBJ2-4,many,TRBD1,TRBV7-8,TGTGCCAGCAGCCTTATACAGGGGGTCGAGGGGAACATTCAGTACTTC,CASSLIQGVEGNIQYF
TRBJ2-7,few,.,TRBV20-1,TGCAGTGCTAGAGATAGGGGGGTCTACGAGCAGTACTTC,CSARDRGVYEQYF
TRBJ2-3,many,.,TRBV12-3/TRBV12-4,TGTGCCAGCAGTGCCGGGCCTCAGAACAAAGATACGCAGTATTTT,CASSAGPQNKDTQYF
TRBJ2-1,few,TRBD2,TRBV11-3,TGTGCCAGCAGCTCTAGCGGGAGGGCCTACAATGAGCAGTTCTTC,CASSSSGRAYNEQFF
TRBJ2-7,many,.,TRBV7-2,TGTGCCAGCAGCTTAGTCTCCAGGGGACCCTACGAGCAGTACTTC,CASSLVSRGPYEQYF
TRBJ1-5,.,TRBD1,TRBV10-3,TGTGCCATCAGTCCGGACAGGACGGGACAGCCCCAGCATTTT,CAISPDRTGQPQHF
TRBJ1-2,few,TRBD1,TRBV2,TGTGCCAGCAGTGCGGGACAGGAGCAAATACGCTACACCTTC,CASSAGQEQIRYTF
TRBJ1-1,few,.,TRBV19,TGTGCCAGTAGAAAGAGAACCACTGAAGCTTTCTTT,CASRKRTTEAFF